This TCR beta chain was sequenced in a study of blood T cell repertoires in COVID-19. CDR1 is DFQATT, CDR2 SNEGSKA, per germline (reference sequence). Deletions cut 3 bases from V and 0 bases from J, with 9 bases between. There are 14 residues in the CDR3. Assay: immunoSEQ multiplex PCR; the TCRdb copy retains only in-frame clones and omits some. The table includes under 250,000 clones, about nine tenths detected once. The rearrangement joins TRBV20-1 to TRBJ2-1; D ambiguous. The clonotype was recovered from a man between 45 and 60 years old with COVID-19, enrolled during active disease. Sequencing input: peripheral blood. This CDR3 reads CSASPTISYNEQFF. The CDR3 DNA follows: TGCAGTGCTAGTCCTACTATCTCCTACAATGAGCAGTTCTTC.